These T cell receptor beta chains were read from a single sample in a study of beta chain features in type 1 diabetes. Assay used: immunoSEQ multiplex PCR; TCRdb lists only in-frame clones, some missing. The sample consists of 200,000 to 300,000 clones, about 15% of them appearing once. Sequencing was done on a sample of naive CD4+ T cells from blood. These receptor sequences come from a man aged 25-40 years with type 1 diabetes. Each CDR3 is given with its conserved first and last residue. Each record gives: J gene, V gene, D gene, CDR3 length, clone size, CDR3 DNA, CDR3 protein. D genes are given only for firm matches. Clone size, where shown, is once, few, many, or a class for clones that have expanded.

J: TRBJ2-3
V: TRBV7-9
D: NA
length: 15
size: few
DNA: TGTGCCAGCAGCCACTCGCAGGGGTCAACAGATACGCAGTATTTT
CDR3: CASSHSQGSTDTQYF

J: TRBJ1-1
V: TRBV5-1
D: NA
length: 14
size: NA
DNA: TGCGCCAGCAGCTCCTGGACGGACTACACTGAAGCTTTCTTT
CDR3: CASSSWTDYTEAFF

J: TRBJ2-3
V: TRBV9
D: TRBD2
length: 16
size: few
DNA: TGTGCCAGCAGCGTAGTTAGCGGGGGTTACACAGATACGCAGTATTTT
CDR3: CASSVVSGGYTDTQYF

J: TRBJ1-2
V: TRBV10-3
D: TRBD1
length: 12
size: few
DNA: TGTGCCATCAGTAGGACAGGGGGAGGCTACACCTTC
CDR3: CAISRTGGGYTF

J: TRBJ1-5
V: TRBV7-9
D: TRBD1
length: 14
size: NA
DNA: TGTGCCAGCAGCCGTGGACAGGGCAATCAGCCCCAGCATTTT
CDR3: CASSRGQGNQPQHF

J: TRBJ2-5
V: TRBV7-9
D: NA
length: 15
size: NA
DNA: TGTGCCAGCAGCTTAGCCTATGGGACACCGGGGACCCAGTACTTC
CDR3: CASSLAYGTPGTQYF

J: TRBJ2-7
V: TRBV6-1
D: TRBD2
length: 16
size: few
DNA: TGTGCCATCAGTGAGTCTGGTCGTGCTAGCGGGTACGAGCAGTACTTC
CDR3: CAISESGRASGYEQYF

J: TRBJ2-7
V: TRBV6-5
D: TRBD1
length: 15
size: NA
DNA: TGTGCCAGCAGTAGCTCCGGGACAGGGAGGTACGAGCAGTACTTC
CDR3: CASSSSGTGRYEQYF

J: TRBJ2-3
V: TRBV5-1
D: NA
length: 16
size: few
DNA: TGCGCCAGCAGCCCGGAGCCAGGGGTAGGCACAGATACGCAGTATTTT
CDR3: CASSPEPGVGTDTQYF

J: TRBJ2-1
V: TRBV7-6
D: NA
length: 20
size: NA
DNA: TGTGCCAGCAGCTTAGATCCCCCTAGGGACTCCCGCGTGTCAAACAATGAGCAGTTCTTC
CDR3: CASSLDPPRDSRVSNNEQFF

J: TRBJ2-1
V: TRBV7-9
D: TRBD1
length: 15
size: NA
DNA: TGTGCCAGCAGTGGCGGGCAGGGGGCTAACAATGAGCAGTTCTTC
CDR3: CASSGGQGANNEQFF

J: TRBJ2-2
V: TRBV2
D: TRBD1
length: 13
size: few
DNA: TGTGCCACGGGACAGTCTAACACCGGGGAGCTGTTTTTT
CDR3: CATGQSNTGELFF

J: TRBJ1-5
V: TRBV2
D: TRBD1
length: 13
size: NA
DNA: TGTGCCAGCAGTTTTACAGGGGATCAGCCCCAGCATTTT
CDR3: CASSFTGDQPQHF

J: TRBJ1-2
V: TRBV6-5
D: NA
length: 14
size: few
DNA: TGTGCCAGCAGTTTCCGGGAGGGGCGCTATGGCTACACCTTC
CDR3: CASSFREGRYGYTF

J: TRBJ1-6
V: TRBV19
D: TRBD1
length: 13
size: NA
DNA: TGTGCCAGTAGTGAGACAGGGAGGACACCCCTCCACTTT
CDR3: CASSETGRTPLHF

J: TRBJ2-7
V: TRBV14
D: NA
length: 13
size: few
DNA: TGTGCCAGCAGCCAGACAGGCCGCAGCGAGCAGTACTTC
CDR3: CASSQTGRSEQYF

J: TRBJ2-7
V: TRBV7-2
D: TRBD1
length: 17
size: few
DNA: TGTGCCAGCAGCGTAACCAACCGGGACAGGGGTTTGGACGAGCAGTACTTC
CDR3: CASSVTNRDRGLDEQYF

J: TRBJ2-5
V: TRBV5-1
D: NA
length: 14
size: few
DNA: TGCGCCAGCAGCCCCAGACAGGTACAAGAGACCCAGTACTTC
CDR3: CASSPRQVQETQYF

J: TRBJ2-4
V: TRBV30
D: NA
length: 11
size: NA
DNA: TGTGCCTGGAGTACGAACGGCATTCAGTACTTC
CDR3: CAWSTNGIQYF

J: TRBJ1-3
V: TRBV4-1
D: NA
length: 14
size: NA
DNA: TGCGCCAGCAGCCTTATCCCCTCTGGAAACACCATATATTTT
CDR3: CASSLIPSGNTIYF

J: TRBJ2-5
V: TRBV27
D: NA
length: 14
size: few
DNA: TGTGCCAGCAGTTGGGGCAGGGCACAAGAGACCCAGTACTTC
CDR3: CASSWGRAQETQYF

J: TRBJ2-7
V: TRBV6-5
D: NA
length: 15
size: NA
DNA: TGTGCCAGCAGTTACTCCTGGGCCTCATCCGGAGAGCAGTACTTC
CDR3: CASSYSWASSGEQYF